The rows below give T cell receptor beta chains drawn from one sample of a study of response to subunit inactivated influenza vaccine. TCRdb ran MiXCR on the RT-PCR reads and lists one entry per CDR3 protein. The sample yields about 570,000 distinct CDR3 sequences, 11% seen once. This sample was also put to use in a study of T cells expressing NK-cell markers.

The sample in question was PBMCs from blood, obtained on the day of vaccination. The receptor source for this set is a man in his forties or fifties who received an inactivated influenza vaccine. CDR3s leave out the opening cysteine and the closing phenylalanine or tryptophan. D genes are given only for firm matches.

D	V	CDR3
TRBD1	TRBV10-3	AIRPEGTGQY
TRBD1	TRBV12-3/TRBV12-4	ASNLEGTGKIHGYT
-	TRBV5-1	ASSLGTSGVGEQY
TRBD2	TRBV11-1	ASSTGTINEQF
-	TRBV3-1	ASSLNQHTTGKQETQY
-	TRBV18	ASSPPSRAKNIQY
TRBD1	TRBV10-3	AIRRTGEAGELF
-	TRBV20-1	SARDHRDPKRDTQY
-	TRBV6-5	ASSYSNRASETQY
-	TRBV6-5	ASSSSTAQRGIEQY
-	TRBV6-1	AADRAGGPYNEQF
-	TRBV28	ASKRGDSVYEQY
-	TRBV20-1	SARAGGGAQPQH
-	TRBV7-2	ASSLAREYNEQF
-	TRBV7-8	ASSLDGENAYEQY
-	TRBV5-1	ASSLGGQGDTQY
TRBD1	TRBV19	ASSPNGQGRNEQY
-	TRBV29-1	SVEALSSYNEQF
-	TRBV12-3/TRBV12-4	ASRSLGEYEQY
-	TRBV4-3	ASSQEAVDEKLF
-	TRBV20-1	SAPRPRGPYEQY
-	TRBV12-3/TRBV12-4	ASTQGFPPLH
-	TRBV6-1	ASSAGLVRNTEAF
-	TRBV7-2	ASSLGHQETQY
TRBD1	TRBV19	ASSPGQSLQETQY
-	TRBV29-1	SVHVTDYEQY
TRBD2	TRBV2	ASSASGRRNIQY
TRBD2	TRBV7-2	ASSPRSGGIEQY
-	TRBV19	ASSERSETDTQY
-	TRBV7-2	ASSRTQGGRY
-	TRBV12-3/TRBV12-4	ASSFGAAMNTEAF
-	TRBV12-3/TRBV12-4	ASSGPYEQY
-	TRBV15	ATRSYNEQF
-	TRBV5-1	ASSLEQSSYNEQF
TRBD1	TRBV4-3	ASSHAGGTGNTIY
TRBD1	TRBV7-9	ASSPYTGVETQY
-	TRBV20-1	SARVGMYQETQY
-	TRBV2	ASSEGPPREQF
-	TRBV6-1	ASSRDNTPTNYGYT
-	TRBV12-3/TRBV12-4	ASSPDGVSNQPQH
-	TRBV5-1	ASSLAVLTYNEQF
-	TRBV4-2	ASSQDLATGQF
-	TRBV28	ASSLGLGGAKNIQY
TRBD2	TRBV9	ASSAPLSGGSTDTQY
TRBD2	TRBV20-1	SARELAGGSEQY
-	TRBV20-1	SARDINQPQH
-	TRBV10-3	AIRTYDEQY
-	TRBV7-8	ASSLGSSEQF
-	TRBV7-8	ASSRGRYNEQF
-	TRBV28	ASSSLYSINTGELF
-	TRBV10-3	AISGRTNRLYEQY
-	TRBV20-1	SASFGGNTIY
TRBD1	TRBV19	ASSKGRQGLNQPQH
-	TRBV29-1	SVESGYEQY
TRBD1	TRBV5-5	ASSSGQESYEQY
-	TRBV25-1	ASSEGEYEQY
-	TRBV6-1	ASSDRPDTEAF
-	TRBV28	ASTEGGANTGELF
-	TRBV29-1	SVQGQTYEQY